A selection of T cell receptor beta chains follows, all from one sample in a study of blood T cell repertoires in COVID-19. Clones were read by immunoSEQ multiplex PCR, and TCRdb kept only the in-frame ones, dropping some. The profile shows about 430,000 clones, approximately 90% of them singletons. Sequencing was done on a sample of PBMCs or T cells enriched from blood (not recorded which). All receptors come from a man aged 25-40 years who had recovered from COVID-19. CDR3s include the opening cysteine and the closing phenylalanine or tryptophan. D genes are given only for firm matches. Not all rows give a size; the values are once, few, many and, for expanded clones, a class.

D	size	J	V	DNA	CDR3
NA	NA	TRBJ1-6	TRBV12-3/TRBV12-4	TGTGCCAGCACCTCCCAGGGAAGGGCACCCCTCCACTTT	CASTSQGRAPLHF
NA	NA	TRBJ2-3	TRBV3-1/TRBV3-2	TGTGCCAGCAGCCCCTTACCAACAGGGACAGATACGCAGTATTTT	CASSPLPTGTDTQYF
TRBD2	NA	TRBJ2-1	TRBV18	TGTGCCAGCTCACCAGCGGGAGGCCCCAATGAGCAGTTCTTC	CASSPAGGPNEQFF
NA	NA	TRBJ2-7	TRBV21-1	TGTGCCAGCAGCGGCCGGGAACACTACGAGCAGTACTTC	CASSGREHYEQYF
NA	NA	TRBJ2-1	TRBV24-1	TGTGCCACCAGTTTGGCCAATGAGCAGTTCTTC	CATSLANEQFF
TRBD1	NA	TRBJ2-1	TRBV5-1	TGCGCCAGCAGCCGGACAGGCGACTCCTACAATGAGCAGTTCTTC	CASSRTGDSYNEQFF
NA	NA	TRBJ1-6	TRBV30	TGTGCCTGGAGTGTTAGGGGGACGGGCAGGACGAATTCACCCCTCCACTTT	CAWSVRGTGRTNSPLHF
TRBD2	few	TRBJ2-7	TRBV5-4	TGTGCCAGCAGCTTGGAACCTAGCGGGAGCCTTTTTATCGACGAGCAGTACTTC	CASSLEPSGSLFIDEQYF
NA	NA	TRBJ2-6	TRBV24-1	TGTGCCACCAGTGATCGCCGACAGGTAACTGGGGCCAACGTCCTGACTTTC	CATSDRRQVTGANVLTF
NA	NA	TRBJ2-3	TRBV7-9	TGTGCCAGCAGAGCAGGACTTTCCACTAGCACAGATACGCAGTATTTT	CASRAGLSTSTDTQYF
NA	NA	TRBJ1-2	TRBV6-4	TGTGCCAGCAGTGACTACAGCGGGGGCCGGGGCTACACCTTC	CASSDYSGGRGYTF
NA	once	TRBJ2-7	TRBV24-1	TGTGCCACCAGTGATACAAGCGGCTCCTACGAGCAGTACTTC	CATSDTSGSYEQYF
TRBD2	NA	TRBJ2-1	TRBV5-1	TGCGCCAGCAGCTGGGACGGAGCGGGAAACAATGAGCAGTTCTTC	CASSWDGAGNNEQFF
NA	NA	TRBJ2-1	TRBV12-3/TRBV12-4	TGTGCCAGCAGCCCACAGGGCTATGAGCAGTTCTTC	CASSPQGYEQFF
NA	once	TRBJ2-1	TRBV28	TGTGCCAGCAGTCCCGAGCGGAGGGCTCTTGATCTCCGGTACAAGCGGTTCTTC	CASSPERRALDLRYKRFF
NA	once	TRBJ1-1	TRBV9	TGTGCCAGCAGTCCCCAGCTCGGGCGGGGTGGTACTGAAGCTTTCTTT	CASSPQLGRGGTEAFF
TRBD1	NA	TRBJ2-2	TRBV7-3	TGTGCCAGCAGCTTAACTGCAGGACAGGGTGTATCCGGGGAGCTGTTTTTT	CASSLTAGQGVSGELFF
TRBD1	NA	TRBJ1-6	TRBV18	TGTGCCAGCTCACCAAACCCGTCCGGGACAGATAATTCACCCCTCCACTTT	CASSPNPSGTDNSPLHF
TRBD1	NA	TRBJ1-1	TRBV10-2	TGCGCCAGCAGTCAACAGACAGGGCAGAACACTGAAGCTTTCTTT	CASSQQTGQNTEAFF
TRBD1	NA	TRBJ2-7	TRBV12-3/TRBV12-4	TGTGCCAGCAGTTGGGGACAGGGATACGAGCAGTACTTC	CASSWGQGYEQYF
TRBD2	NA	TRBJ2-5	TRBV5-1	TGCGCCAGCAGCGGAACCGGGACTAGCGGGAGGGTAGCCGGGGAGACCCAGTACTTC	CASSGTGTSGRVAGETQYF
NA	NA	TRBJ1-2	TRBV3-1/TRBV3-2	TGTGCCAGCAGCCAAGAGTGGAGGGGATATGGCTACACCTTC	CASSQEWRGYGYTF
NA	once	TRBJ1-1	TRBV2	TGTGCCAGCAGCTCTACACGGGGGGACACTGAAGCTTTCTTT	CASSSTRGDTEAFF